The text below deals with one T cell receptor beta chain. No antigen is known for it. The assay was immunoSEQ multiplex PCR, and TCRdb's table has in-frame clones only and misses some. The repertoire holds approximately 40,000 clones, with about 80% as singletons. The time point denotes: week 5, during vaccination. Doses comprised 300 ug of mutant IDH1 20-mer peptide each, plus topical imiquimod. Donors had new IDH1-mutant astrocytomas of WHO grade 3 or 4 (ATRX-lost). The data are from a study of a mutant IDH1 vaccine in newly diagnosed glioma. CDR3 length: 14 amino acids. Per the germline V gene, CDR1 is SNHLY and CDR2 is FYNNEI. V was shortened by 2 bases and J by 0 bases, with 5 bases between the two germline ends.

This receptor was identified in a man aged 35-49 years with glioma. The gene calls are TRBV2 and TRBJ1-3, with D unresolved. The sample was PBMCs, taken from a glioma patient whose treatment included an IDH1 peptide vaccine. CDR3 residues: CASSESSSGNTIYF. The CDR3 coding sequence is TGTGCCAGCAGTGAAAGCAGCTCTGGAAACACCATATATTTT.